This entry concerns a single T cell receptor (beta chain). The antigen is not known. The CDR3 extends over 13 amino acids. Some clones are missing from TCRdb's copy, which holds only in-frame ones; the method was immunoSEQ multiplex PCR. This table holds roughly 140,000 clones, about 87% found once. These data are taken from a study of T cell responses to AZD1222 COVID-19 vaccine. Study-level points and caveats: Per reports, nearly half of all spike-specific TCRs target regions that are unmutated in variants. Spike was spanned by vaccine-associated CD4 TCRs, which were dominant at 160-218 and 743-854. An increase in Spike-specific TCR breadth and depth was observed after two AZD1222 doses. Females outnumbered males among donors, who were mostly white British; clonal diversity was possibly underestimated.

The TCR was taken from an adult in good health. Specimen: peripheral blood, collected on day 0 of MenACWY control vaccination. The chain carries TRBV21-1 and TRBJ2-1; TRBD2 is the table's D call and was not checked against the DNA. TRBV21-1 represents a pseudogene. DNA of the CDR3: TGTGCCAGCAGCAAGGAGCCGGAGGGTGAGCAGTTCTTC. Amino acids: CASSKEPEGEQFF.